The rows below give T cell receptor beta chains drawn from one sample of a study of type 1 regulatory T cells. TCRdb itself ran the reads through MiXCR, one entry per CDR3 protein. The sample lists 88,000 or so distinct CDR3 sequences, roughly a third occurring once. The sequenced sample consisted of CD4+ T cells, either the whole sample or a sorted fraction (not recorded which). The receptors come from a human donor in good health. Each CDR3 is given with its conserved first and last residue. The D gene is left open where the match is weak. Only part of the rows carry a size: once, few, many, or a class if the clone is expanded.

TRBJ2-7,TRBD2,TRBV7-9,-,TGTGCCAGCAGCTTAGGGACTAGCGGGAGGCTGGACAACGAGCAGTACTTC,CASSLGTSGRLDNEQYF
TRBJ1-1,-,TRBV11-2,-,TGTGCCAGCAGCTTAGGAACATATGAAGCTTTCTTT,CASSLGTYEAFF
TRBJ2-6,-,TRBV3-1,-,TGTGCCAGCAGCAAAGAGGGTAGCAGTTCCTATTCAAAGTCTGGGGCCAACGTCCTGACTTTC,CASSKEGSSSYSKSGANVLTF
TRBJ2-6,TRBD2,TRBV30,-,TGTGCCGCAAACGGGAGGATATTTTCTGGGGCCAACGTCCTGACTTTC,CAANGRIFSGANVLTF
TRBJ2-6,-,TRBV29-1,few,TGCAGCGTCCCCGTAATGGGGGCTGGGGCCAACGTCCTGACTTTC,CSVPVMGAGANVLTF
TRBJ1-5,TRBD1,TRBV5-8,-,TGTGCCAGCAGGGACAGGGGGCAGTTTAATCAGCCCCAGCATTTT,CASRDRGQFNQPQHF
TRBJ1-2,TRBD1,TRBV24-1,few,TGTGCCACCAGTGAACCGGGACAGCATTATGGCTACACCTTC,CATSEPGQHYGYTF
TRBJ1-5,TRBD1,TRBV19,-,TGTGCCAGTACCTATCGGGACAGGGGGGAATTAGGCAATCAGCCCCAGCATTTT,CASTYRDRGELGNQPQHF
TRBJ1-4,-,TRBV6-5,-,TGTGCCAGCAGTTTGGGAGGCCCGGGTAAAGAAAAACTGTTTTTT,CASSLGGPGKEKLFF
TRBJ2-6,-,TRBV19,-,TGTGCCAGTAGCACAGGGTCTGGGGCCAACGTCCTGACTTTC,CASSTGSGANVLTF
TRBJ2-7,TRBD2,TRBV29-1,-,TGCAGCGTTGAGGGGCTAGCGGGAGGTTACGAGCAGTACTTC,CSVEGLAGGYEQYF
TRBJ2-3,-,TRBV6-6,few,TGTGCCAGCAGTTACAACGAAGAAGTAGGCGCAGATACGCAGTATTTT,CASSYNEEVGADTQYF
TRBJ2-3,-,TRBV11-2,-,TGTGCCAGCAGCTTTTCGGACCGCACAGATACGCAGTATTTT,CASSFSDRTDTQYF
TRBJ2-1,TRBD2,TRBV7-8,-,TGTGCCAGCAGCAACCTAGGGCTAGCGGGGACCTACAATGAGCAGTTCTTC,CASSNLGLAGTYNEQFF
TRBJ2-7,TRBD2,TRBV5-1,-,TGCGCCAGCAGCATACTAGCGGGAGACTACGAGCAGTACTTC,CASSILAGDYEQYF
TRBJ1-1,TRBD1,TRBV20-1,few,TGCAGTGCTAGAGTCCCCAGGGGGCTCACTGAAGCTTTCTTT,CSARVPRGLTEAFF
TRBJ2-1,TRBD1,TRBV19,few,TGTGCCAGTATGGGACAGGGCTTCGTGGTCGGTGAGCAGTTCTTC,CASMGQGFVVGEQFF
TRBJ2-5,-,TRBV7-8,-,TGTGCCAGCAGCTCACGTCCGAGTCGGGAGACCCAGTACTTC,CASSSRPSRETQYF
TRBJ2-1,TRBD2,TRBV7-2,-,TGTGCCAGCAGCTGGAAGGCCTTAGCGGGGGGCTCCTACAATGAGCAGTTCTTC,CASSWKALAGGSYNEQFF
TRBJ2-7,-,TRBV6-2/TRBV6-3,few,TGTGAAAACCTGCCCGAGCAGTACTTC,CENLPEQYF
TRBJ1-5,-,TRBV3-1,-,TGTGCCAGCAGCCAAGGCGGGGGGCGCGGGCAGCCCCAGCATTTT,CASSQGGGRGQPQHF
TRBJ2-7,TRBD1,TRBV7-6,once,TGTGCCAGCAGCTTAGGGACAGGGACCCCCCACGAGCAGTACTTC,CASSLGTGTPHEQYF
TRBJ1-1,-,TRBV11-2,-,TGTGCCAGCAGCTTTATTCGCCCAGCTTGGGGCACTGAAGCTTTCTTT,CASSFIRPAWGTEAFF
TRBJ2-5,-,TRBV2,few,TGTGCCAGCAGTGAACAGGGTACAGAGACCCAGTACTTC,CASSEQGTETQYF
TRBJ2-7,TRBD2,TRBV7-2,few,TGTGCCAGCAGCTTAGATGGGACTAGCGGCTTTCTGGGAGAGCAGTACTTC,CASSLDGTSGFLGEQYF
TRBJ2-3,TRBD2,TRBV5-1,-,TGCGCCAGCAGCTTGGAGGCTAGCGGGAAAACAGATACGCAGTATTTT,CASSLEASGKTDTQYF
TRBJ2-1,-,TRBV5-1,few,TGCGCCAGCAGAATGGACAGCCGCTCCTACAATGAGCAGTTCTTC,CASRMDSRSYNEQFF
TRBJ2-7,-,TRBV2,many,TGTGCCAGCAGTGGTGTAAAGGCAGGCCTCCACGAGCAGTACTTC,CASSGVKAGLHEQYF
TRBJ2-1,-,TRBV12-5,-,TGTGCTAGTGGGGTTGGCGGGGTAGATGAGCAGTTCTTC,CASGVGGVDEQFF
TRBJ2-3,-,TRBV29-1,-,TGCAGCGTTGAAGATGGGGGCAGGGTTTCAGATATGCAGTATTTT,CSVEDGGRVSDMQYF
TRBJ2-3,TRBD2,TRBV20-1,-,TGCAGTGCTCGGATAGCGGGAGGTACAGATACGCAGTATTTT,CSARIAGGTDTQYF
TRBJ1-3,-,TRBV7-2,-,TGTGCCAGCAGCTTGTCCCCCCGGCAGTCCGGCTCTGGAAACACCATATATTTT,CASSLSPRQSGSGNTIYF
TRBJ1-2,-,TRBV5-1,once,TGCGCCAGCAGCTTGGGAGGGTTCGGAGATGGCTACACCTTC,CASSLGGFGDGYTF
TRBJ2-3,-,TRBV10-3,-,TGTGCCATCAGTGGTCTTGGCGGGAAGAGCACAGATACGCAGTATTTT,CAISGLGGKSTDTQYF
TRBJ1-1,-,TRBV7-2,-,TGTGCCAGCAGCGGATGGTGGACTGAAGCTTTCTTT,CASSGWWTEAFF
TRBJ2-1,TRBD2,TRBV20-1,-,TGCAGTGCTAGAGTTAGCGGGAATGAGCAGTTCTTC,CSARVSGNEQFF
TRBJ2-6,-,TRBV30,-,TGTGCCTGGATGTTCTCTGGGGCCAACGTCCTGACTTTC,CAWMFSGANVLTF
TRBJ1-1,-,TRBV24-1,-,TGTGCCACCAGACAACAGACGAACACTGAAGCTTTCTTT,CATRQQTNTEAFF
TRBJ2-1,-,TRBV5-1,-,TGCGCCAGCAGCGCCGAAGCGGGTTTGTACAATGAGCAGTTCTTC,CASSAEAGLYNEQFF
TRBJ2-1,TRBD2,TRBV6-1,-,TGTGCCAGCAGTAAGGGACTAGCCTACAATGAGCAGTTCTTC,CASSKGLAYNEQFF
TRBJ2-1,-,TRBV7-9,-,TGTGCCAACAGCCGACTTTACGGGACTCGTAAGCAGTTCTTC,CANSRLYGTRKQFF
TRBJ2-5,-,TRBV6-5,-,TGTGCCAGCAGTTACTCGGGGCGCCAATACCAAGAGACCCAGTACTTC,CASSYSGRQYQETQYF